The present entry profiles one T cell receptor (beta chain) with its context. Its antigen remains unknown. The source of the sample is a study of cytomegalovirus exposure and HLA in healthy donors. Study conclusions and caveats: Across donors, most TCRs were seen rarely, yet some public ones were widespread. Later on, an analysis showed TCR association rates differing by HLA locus, with DRB1 the most and HLA-C the fewest.

CDR3 length: 14 residues. PCR amplification relied on 60 Vbeta primers (plus 13 Jbeta primers). The table came from immunoSEQ multiplex PCR; TCRdb's copy has only in-frame clones and leaves some out. The table has 40,000 to 60,000 clones, around 70% seen once. This chain joins TRBV12-1 and TRBJ2-6; the tabulated D call, TRBD1, remains unverified against the DNA. TRBV12-1 is reported as a pseudogene. This TCR was recovered from a woman in her fifties or sixties in good health and CMV-seronegative. The source material was PBMCs. CDR3 nucleotides: TGTGCCAGCAGCTTTGGGGGGACAAACAACGTCCTGACTTTC. Translated, it gives CASSFGGTNNVLTF.